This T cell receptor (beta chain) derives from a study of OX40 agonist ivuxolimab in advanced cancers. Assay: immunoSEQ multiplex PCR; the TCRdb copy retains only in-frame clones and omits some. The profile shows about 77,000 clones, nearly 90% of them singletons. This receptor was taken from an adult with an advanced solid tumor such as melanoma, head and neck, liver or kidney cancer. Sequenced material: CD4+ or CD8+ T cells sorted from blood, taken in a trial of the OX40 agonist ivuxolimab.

The chain's CDR3 is CASPPRGQNYGYTF. CDR3 DNA: TGTGCCAGCCCCCCCCGCGGGCAGAACTATGGCTACACCTTC. The rearrangement uses TRBV5-6 and TRBJ1-2; D is unclear. CDR1 and CDR2 (germline): SGHDT, YYEEEE. This CDR3 region has 14 residues. Trimming left V 7 bases short and J 2 bases short, with 15 bases between.